Included here is one T cell receptor (beta chain) sequence, with context. Its target is unknown. TCR beta CDR3 sequences were amplified from RNA transcripts. First-round RT-PCR targeting the TCR CDR3 was performed with the HTBI primer set. TCRdb reanalysed the multiplex PCR reads using MiXCR and keeps one entry per CDR3 protein. The sample lists about 420,000 distinct CDR3 sequences, roughly 15% occurring once. The CDR3 sequence is 14 residues long. The V and J ends lost 1 base and 8 bases respectively, with 14 bases between them. Germline lookup yields CDR1 LGHDT and CDR2 YNNKEL (reference sequence). The sample belongs to a study of T cells in Graves' hyperthyroidism and ophthalmopathy. The wider study: Peripheral blood was collected at initial diagnosis, before any treatment. Whole-study findings and limits: Most thyroid clonotypes that were expanded above 0.001 also turned up in blood.

This clonotype was obtained from a woman aged 18-30 years with Graves' hyperthyroidism. This chain connects TRBV3-1 to TRBJ1-2; D gene ambiguous. Sequenced: blood. The CDR3 nucleotides read TGTGCCAGCAGCCAAGCGACAACTCTATCCGGCTACACCTTC. This codes for CASSQATTLSGYTF.